The clone carrying this T cell receptor beta chain was counted a few times. Its antigen is currently unknown. This entry is derived from a study of T cell repertoires in cytomegalovirus infection. Looking at the study overall: Public TCR beta signatures marked donors with CMV infection and the matching HLA. The study's findings and limits: Using cumulative public TCR beta family frequency, the authors identified those who carried CMV together with the relevant HLA.

Germline assignment: CDR1 LNHNV and CDR2 YYDKDF (reference sequence). The CDR3 is 15 amino acids. Trimming removed 0 bases from V and 3 bases from J, with 9 bases in between. TCRdb passed the reads through MiXCR, listing each CDR3 protein once. The profile shows more than 400,000 distinct CDR3 sequences, roughly 29% of them singletons. The sequence came from a human donor in good health (CMV status not recorded). Some clones in this sample may be carry-over from other donors' samples. The specimen was PBMCs. The chain couples TRBV15 to TRBJ1-5, with D unresolved. CDR3 sequence: CATSRDLGTNQPQHF. CDR3 bases: TGTGCCACCAGCAGAGACTTAGGCACCAATCAGCCCCAGCATTTT.